This T cell receptor beta chain was sequenced in a study of regulatory T cells in long-lasting Graves disease. At least ten counts were recorded for this clonotype. Library construction for TCR beta used iRepertoire HTBI primers and Arm-PCR of CDR3 regions. TCRdb passed the multiplex PCR reads through MiXCR, listing each CDR3 protein once. The table includes roughly 500,000 distinct CDR3 sequences, around 12% detected once. Regarding time point: newly diagnosed GD, antithyroid drugs for less than 3 months. PBMC RNA was the source of the TCR library. Trimming shortened V by 1 base and J by 10 bases, and 17 bases separated the two germline ends. CDR1 and CDR2 (germline): LNHDA, SQIVND (reference sequence). The CDR3 extends over 15 amino acids. These same records also appear under a second study, on T cells in Graves' hyperthyroidism and ophthalmopathy. This second report adds: Most clonotypes expanded in the thyroid (above 0.001) were also present in blood.

Sequenced material: peripheral blood mononuclear cells (PBMCs), taken at new diagnosis, from a patient treated with antithyroid drugs. The sequence was collected from a woman in her 30s with Graves disease. The chain combines TRBV19 with TRBJ2-1, with D perhaps matching TRBD2 (5 bases). The CDR3 reads CASSIGVLAGEEQFF. CDR3 DNA sequence: TGTGCCAGTAGTATAGGGGTGCTAGCCGGGGAGGAGCAGTTCTTC.